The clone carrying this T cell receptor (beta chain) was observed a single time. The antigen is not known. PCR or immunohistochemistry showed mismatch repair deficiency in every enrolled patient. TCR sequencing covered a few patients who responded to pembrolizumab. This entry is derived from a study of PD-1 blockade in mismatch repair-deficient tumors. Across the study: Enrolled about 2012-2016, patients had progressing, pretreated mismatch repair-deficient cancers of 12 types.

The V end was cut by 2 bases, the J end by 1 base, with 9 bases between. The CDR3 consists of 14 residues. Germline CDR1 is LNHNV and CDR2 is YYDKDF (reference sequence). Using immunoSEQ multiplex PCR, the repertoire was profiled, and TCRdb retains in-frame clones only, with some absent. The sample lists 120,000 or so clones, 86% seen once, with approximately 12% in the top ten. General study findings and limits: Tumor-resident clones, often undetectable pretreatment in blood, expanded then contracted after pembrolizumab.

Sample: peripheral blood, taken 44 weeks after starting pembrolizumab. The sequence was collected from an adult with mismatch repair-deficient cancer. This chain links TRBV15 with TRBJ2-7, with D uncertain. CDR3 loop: CATSRLPLSYEQYF. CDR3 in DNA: TGTGCCACCAGCAGACTTCCTTTGTCCTACGAGCAGTACTTC.